Below, 12 T cell receptor beta chains from the same sample are listed, as sequenced in a study of graft-versus-host responses after intestinal transplantation. Repertoires were generated with immunoSEQ multiplex PCR, while TCRdb's copy carries only in-frame clones and drops some. The repertoire holds approximately 99,000 clones, with 85% to 95% as singletons. Their antigen targets remain unknown. The sample here was unstimulated CD8+ T cells sorted from spleen or lymph node cells, taken before transplant. The origin of the receptors is a human donor who was the organ donor for an intestinal transplant.

This clone was seen once. The V gene is TRBV27, the J gene TRBJ2-1, with 7 positions matching TRBD2. The CDR3 covers 16 residues. Trimming at V came to 4 bases and at J to 4 bases, leaving 10 bases not matched to a gene. Per the germline V gene, CDR1 is MNHEY and CDR2 is SMNVEV (reference sequence). The CDR3: CASSSEGAGVYNEQFF. As DNA, the CDR3 is TGTGCCAGCAGTTCGGAAGGGGCGGGAGTATACAATGAGCAGTTCTTC.

The chain couples TRBV6-5 to TRBJ2-7; possible D gene TRBD1, 6 bases. From germline, CDR1 is MNHEY and CDR2 SVGAGI. The V and J ends lost 6 bases and 0 bases respectively, with 9 bases between them. There are 13 residues in the CDR3. In DNA form, the CDR3 reads TGTGCCAGCAGGGAGGACAGCTCCTACGAGCAGTACTTC. Translating it yields CASREDSSYEQYF.

This rearrangement joins TRBV11-2 to TRBJ2-1; D is unresolved. CDR3 length: 15 amino acids. The V end was cut by 3 bases, the J end by 8 bases, with 17 bases between. The germline V gene encodes CDR1 SGHAT and CDR2 FQNNGV. In DNA, the CDR3 is TGTGCCAGCAGCTTTACCGGCCGCGGCTCCTATGAGCAGTTCTTC. Encoded protein: CASSFTGRGSYEQFF.

The V call is TRBV13, the J call TRBJ2-1; 9 bases are a match to TRBD2. Germline values: CDR1 PRHDT, CDR2 FYEKMQ (reference sequence). V gave up 0 bases and J gave up 3 bases; unmatched junction bases: 0. This CDR3 contains 15 residues. CDR3 residues: CASSLGRGGYNEQFF. DNA for the CDR3: TGTGCCAGCAGCTTAGGGCGGGGGGGCTACAATGAGCAGTTCTTC. The variable domain in full, completed from reference TRBV13 and TRBJ2-1, reads AAGVIQSPRHLIKEKRETATLKCYPIPRHDTVYWYQQGPGQDPQFLISFYEKMQSDKGSIPDRFSAQQFSDYHSELNMSSLELGDSALYFCASSLGRGGYNEQFFGPGTRLTVL.

The rearrangement links TRBV7-3 to TRBJ1-5; D is unclear. Deletions cut 7 bases from V and 0 bases from J, with 19 bases between. The length of the CDR3 is 17 residues. CDR1 is SGHTA, CDR2 FQGTGA, per germline. The CDR3 nucleotides read TGTGCCAGCACCCCCAGCGAAGGCTTTCTTAGCAATCAGCCCCAGCATTTT. As protein: CASTPSEGFLSNQPQHF.

V and J are TRBV9 and TRBJ2-1, with 8 nucleotides matching TRBD2. The V gene's germline CDR1 is SGDLS and CDR2 YYNGEE. Trimming cost V 3 bases and J 8 bases; bases outside gene matches: 7. This CDR3 spans 14 amino acids. The CDR3 region has the DNA TGTGCCAGCAGCGGGGGACTAGAGGGTTATGAGCAGTTCTTC. Translated, it gives CASSGGLEGYEQFF.

This clone was detected once. V is TRBV7-3 and J is TRBJ2-1, with 8 bases that match TRBD2. The CDR3 is 14 amino acids. Germline V gene lookup returns CDR1 SGHTA and CDR2 FQGTGA. Trimming took 5 bases from V and 6 from J; bases not matched to a gene: 6. For the CDR3, the DNA is TGTGCCAGCAGCAGGGCGGGGGGTGGCAATGAGCAGTTCTTC. Translating gives CASSRAGGGNEQFF.

The chain couples TRBV4-1 to TRBJ2-7; D may be TRBD1 (5 bases). Germline V gene sequence: CDR1 MGHRA, CDR2 YSYEKL. The CDR3 is 13 amino acids. The ends were cut back, 8 bases at V and 7 bases at J, with 18 bases in the middle. The CDR3 spells CASGAAVEKEQYF. The CDR3 DNA sequence: TGCGCCAGCGGGGCAGCCGTAGAGAAAGAGCAGTACTTC.

The chain carries TRBV9 and TRBJ2-2, with 7 positions matching TRBD2. Germline CDR1 SGDLS, CDR2 YYNGEE. V lost 3 bases to trimming and J lost 4 bases; unmatched junction nucleotides: 12. The CDR3 runs to 17 residues. In nucleotides, the CDR3 is TGTGCCAGCAGCGCCAGGTGGGGGGGGTCGGGCACCGGGGAGCTGTTTTTT. This encodes CASSARWGGSGTGELFF.

J is TRBJ1-2 and V is TRBV6-5; 10 bases align to TRBD1. V was clipped by 5 bases and J by 4 bases; unmatched bases: 4. Germline-derived CDR1 and CDR2 are MNHEY and SVGAGI. The CDR3 consists of 14 residues. In nucleotides, the CDR3 is TGTGCCAGCAGTGGGACAGGGGTGTTCTATGGCTACACCTTC. Translated, it gives CASSGTGVFYGYTF.

This clone has just one count. The CDR3 DNA reads as TGTGCCCGAGCTGATAGCGGGGGAAAGAATGAGCAGTTCTTC. Amino acid sequence: CARADSGGKNEQFF. The chain recombines TRBV30 with TRBJ2-1; the match to TRBD2 covers 9 bases. V shed 8 bases, J shed 7 bases, and the junction held 12 bases outside the gene matches. Germline lookup yields CDR1 GTSNPN and CDR2 SVGIG (reference sequence). This CDR3 is built from 14 residues.

The chain combines TRBV7-9 with TRBJ2-7, with a possible D match to TRBD2 (6 bases). The CDR3 is 12 amino acids. Germline values: CDR1 SEHNR, CDR2 FQNEAQ (reference sequence). Trimming took off 6 bases at V and 7 bases at J, with 13 bases between the two ends. CDR3 in amino acids: CASRGQAGEQYF. For the CDR3, the DNA is TGTGCCAGCAGGGGGCAGGCGGGGGAGCAGTACTTC.